One and the same sample provided the 24 T cell receptor beta chains below, sequenced in a study of cytomegalovirus exposure and HLA in healthy donors. PCR employed 60 Vbeta and 13 Jbeta primers. The assay was immunoSEQ multiplex PCR, and TCRdb's table has in-frame clones only and misses some. The table includes 90,000 to 130,000 clones, around 80% detected once. Sequencing was done on a sample of PBMCs. Receptor source: a woman aged 18-29 years in good health and CMV-seropositive.

This clone came up a few times. The genes are TRBV5-1 and TRBJ1-1; D is uncertain. CDR3 size: 15 residues. CDR1 SGHRS and CDR2 YFSETQ come from the germline V gene. V lost 1 base and J 5 bases, leaving 15 bases between the germline ends. For the CDR3, the DNA is TGCGCCAGCAGCTTGAGCGGCAGGCTGGGAACTGAAGCTTTCTTT. This codes for CASSLSGRLGTEAFF.

The rearrangement uses TRBV27 and TRBJ2-6, with a weak D call TRBD1 (5 bases). V was trimmed by 5 bases and J by 2 bases, leaving 10 bases between them. CDR3 length: 15 residues. Germline CDR1 MNHEY, CDR2 SMNVEV (reference sequence). CDR3 DNA: TGTGCCAGCAGTCCCCTAGGGGCTGGGGCCAACGTCCTGACTTTC. Protein sequence: CASSPLGAGANVLTF.

V gene TRBV21-1 combines with J gene TRBJ1-1; the D call in the table, TRBD1, was not verified against the DNA. TRBV21-1 is termed a pseudogene. The CDR3 runs 13 residues. The CDR3 nucleotides read TGTGCCAGCGGGGACAGGGGGGACACTGAAGCTTTCTTT. This codes for CASGDRGDTEAFF.

V is TRBV20-1 and J is TRBJ2-7; D perhaps matches TRBD2 (6 bases). The V gene's germline CDR1 is DFQATT and CDR2 SNEGSKA (reference sequence). Trimming stripped 6 bases from V and 5 bases from J, with 11 bases between. This CDR3 contains 11 residues. CDR3 nucleotide sequence: TGCAGTGCCCAACGGGGGAACGAGCAGTACTTC. It encodes CSAQRGNEQYF.

V is TRBV19 and J is TRBJ2-7; a possible D gene is TRBD1 (6 bases). V lost 3 bases and J 2 bases, leaving 11 bases between the germline ends. Germline values: CDR1 LNHDA, CDR2 SQIVND (reference sequence). CDR3 length: 14 residues. The CDR3 DNA is TGTGCCAGTAGTATTGCCAGGGGAACCTACGAGCAGTACTTC. Encoded protein: CASSIARGTYEQYF.

The chain links TRBV7-8 to TRBJ2-2, with 13 bases matching TRBD2. The trim removed 4 bases at V and 0 bases at J, leaving 2 bases unmatched. Per the germline V gene, CDR1 is SGHVS and CDR2 is FQNEAQ. The CDR3 has 17 residues. The CDR3 loop is CASSSGTSGTNTGELFF. The CDR3 DNA sequence: TGTGCCAGCAGCTCCGGGACTAGCGGGACGAACACCGGGGAGCTGTTTTTT.

The J gene is TRBJ1-1, the V gene TRBV28; the D gene is possibly TRBD1 (6 bases). CDR1 MDHEN and CDR2 SYDVKM come from the germline V gene. The length of the CDR3 is 16 residues. Trimming took off 4 bases at V and 2 bases at J, with 17 bases between the two ends. The CDR3 loop reads CASSWGWGGPNTEAFF. CDR3 DNA sequence: TGTGCCAGCAGTTGGGGGTGGGGGGGGCCTAACACTGAAGCTTTCTTT.

V usage is TRBV9 and J usage is TRBJ2-7, with unresolved D. With 0 bases removed from V and 6 bases from J, the gap between germline ends came to 4 bases. CDR1 and CDR2 (germline): SGDLS, YYNGEE. This CDR3 is built from 11 residues. The CDR3 region is CASSVDSEQYF. CDR3 DNA sequence: TGTGCCAGCAGCGTAGATAGCGAGCAGTACTTC.

This clone was counted a single time. The chain employs TRBV18 and TRBJ2-7; 7 bases fit TRBD1. J lost 9 bases, V lost 10 bases, and 6 bases had no gene match. The CDR3 has 10 residues. Germline loops: CDR1 KGHSH, CDR2 LQKENI. The CDR3 loop reads CAIRQGPQYF. The CDR3 DNA reads TGTGCCATCCGACAGGGTCCGCAGTACTTC. Together with reference TRBV18 and TRBJ2-7, the CDR3 gives the full variable domain: NAGVMQNPRHLVRRRGQEARLRCSPMKGHSHVYWYRQLPEEGLKFMVYLQKENIIDESGMPKERFSAEFPKEGPSILRIQQVVRGDSAAYFCAIRQGPQYFGPGTRLTVT.

The V and J genes are TRBV28 and TRBJ2-5; D gene unclear. Gene TRBJ2-7 matches the end of the DNA better, so the J call may be wrong. CDR1 and CDR2 from the germline V gene are MDHEN and SYDVKM. The CDR3 is 11 residues long. This CDR3 is CASSSSYEQYF. As DNA, the CDR3 is TGTGCCAGCAGTAGTTCCTACGAGCAGTACTTC.

The CDR3 sequence: CASSPRTAGYEQYF. DNA for the CDR3: TGCGCCAGCAGCCCAAGGACAGCAGGCTACGAGCAGTACTTC. V gene TRBV5-1 combines with J gene TRBJ2-7; tentatively, D is TRBD1 (6 bases). The CDR3 spans 14 residues. Trimming cost V 4 bases and J 3 bases, with 14 bases left between them. Germline values: CDR1 SGHRS, CDR2 YFSETQ.

The genes are TRBV5-1 and TRBJ2-1; 8 bases match TRBD2. CDR3 length: 17 amino acids. With 1 base clipped from V and 1 base from J, the junction kept 7 bases outside the gene matches. Looked up from germline, CDR1 is SGHRS and CDR2 is YFSETQ. In DNA form, the CDR3 reads TGCGCCAGCAGCTTGCTGGCTAGCGGGTTGTCCTACAATGAGCAGTTCTTC. Translated, it gives CASSLLASGLSYNEQFF.

V gene TRBV4-1 combines with J gene TRBJ1-3; 8 nucleotides match TRBD1. The CDR3 loop spans 17 amino acids. Germline CDR1 is MGHRA and CDR2 is YSYEKL. V was clipped by 1 base and J by 0 bases; unmatched bases: 5. The CDR3 sequence is CASSQGDRGSSGNTIYF. The CDR3 DNA sequence: TGCGCCAGCAGCCAAGGCGACAGGGGAAGCTCTGGAAACACCATATATTTT.

The V and J genes are TRBV30 and TRBJ1-2, with D hard to call. Deletions cut 5 bases from V and 8 bases from J, with 12 bases between. The CDR3 consists of 11 residues. In germline, CDR1 is GTSNPN, CDR2 SVGIG (reference sequence). In DNA, the CDR3 is TGTGCCTGGTATTTGGAGCGGGGCTACACCTTC. Encoded protein: CAWYLERGYTF.

The chain uses TRBV7-6 and TRBJ2-1; 9 bases are shared with TRBD1. Germline trimming cut 5 bases from V and 5 bases from J; bases unmatched to any gene: 10. Per the germline V gene, CDR1 is SGHVS and CDR2 is FNYEAQ. CDR3 length equals 16 residues. The CDR3 coding sequence is TGTGCCAGCAGCGGCCGGGACAGGGCTGTGGACAATGAGCAGTTCTTC. It is translated as CASSGRDRAVDNEQFF.

The rearrangement uses TRBV5-1 and TRBJ1-1; D call uncertain. Trimming stripped 4 bases from V and 6 bases from J, with 10 bases between. The CDR3 has 12 amino acids. The germline V gene encodes CDR1 SGHRS and CDR2 YFSETQ. CDR3 in amino acids: CASSNQVAEAFF. For the CDR3, the DNA is TGCGCCAGCAGCAATCAGGTCGCTGAAGCTTTCTTT.

This clone was observed a few times. The chain links TRBV5-1 to TRBJ1-4; 8 nucleotides line up with TRBD1. Germline V CDR1 and CDR2: SGHRS, YFSETQ. Germline trimming cut 5 bases from V and 0 bases from J; bases unmatched to any gene: 18. The CDR3 loop spans 20 amino acids. The chain's CDR3 is CASRPRARGRRNPTNEKLFF. As DNA, the CDR3 is TGCGCCAGCAGACCGAGGGCCAGGGGGCGACGGAACCCAACTAATGAAAAACTGTTTTTT.

The V call is TRBV27, the J call TRBJ2-7, with a weak D call TRBD1 (6 bases). Germline CDR1 is MNHEY and CDR2 is SMNVEV (reference sequence). The V end was cut by 8 bases, the J end by 4 bases, with 15 bases between. The CDR3 covers 13 residues. CDR3 in DNA: TGTGCCAGCCGGTGGCAGGGGAAGTACGAGCAGTACTTC. It is translated as CASRWQGKYEQYF.

V gene TRBV10-3 combines with J gene TRBJ1-1; D is ambiguous. The germline gives CDR1 ENHRY, CDR2 SYGVKD. V lost 5 bases, J lost 7 bases, and 20 bases lay in between. This CDR3 has 15 amino acids. CDR3 coding DNA: TGTGCCATCAGTCACGGTGGTTTTAATTCGAATGAAGCTTTCTTT. This sequence encodes CAISHGGFNSNEAFF.

The chain recombines TRBV5-1 with TRBJ2-7; D is perhaps TRBD2 (6 bases). The length of the CDR3 is 17 residues. Trimming removed 2 bases at V and 0 bases at J, with 18 bases between. Germline values: CDR1 SGHRS, CDR2 YFSETQ. CDR3 bases: TGCGCCAGCAGCTTTGTCGGGGGTATAGGGAGCTCCTACGAGCAGTACTTC. It is translated as CASSFVGGIGSSYEQYF.

This clone was counted a single time. The chain joins TRBV6-5 to TRBJ2-7; 8 bases match TRBD1. The junction had 5 bases not matched to a gene; V was cut back by 7 bases and J by 0 bases. The CDR3 totals 14 residues. Germline V gene data show CDR1 as MNHEY and CDR2 as SVGAGI. The CDR3: CASTGTGDSYEQYF. The CDR3 DNA is TGTGCCAGCACCGGGACAGGAGACTCCTACGAGCAGTACTTC.

This clone was observed a single time. This chain connects TRBV19 to TRBJ2-1, with 11 positions matching TRBD2. After removal of 6 bases from V and 7 bases from J, the junction contained 8 bases not matched to a gene. CDR3 size: 15 residues. CDR1 and CDR2 from the germline V gene are LNHDA and SQIVND (reference sequence). The CDR3 reads CASSELAGDRNEQFF. CDR3 sequence (DNA): TGTGCCAGTAGCGAACTAGCGGGAGACAGGAATGAGCAGTTCTTC.

V gene TRBV6-5 combines with J gene TRBJ2-1, with TRBD2 identical over 15 bases. The V and J ends lost 2 bases and 10 bases, in that order; junction bases with no gene match: 3. This CDR3 spans 15 amino acids. Looked up from germline, CDR1 is MNHEY and CDR2 is SVGAGI. CDR3 nucleotides: TGTGCCAGCAGTTACGGACTAGCGGGGGGGTTAGAGCAGTTCTTC. Protein product: CASSYGLAGGLEQFF.

This clone appeared a few times. The chain has TRBV6-5 and TRBJ2-1; 11 nucleotides align to TRBD1. Per the germline V gene, CDR1 is MNHEY and CDR2 is SVGAGI. The CDR3 length is 15 residues. V was pared by 5 bases and J by 5 bases, with 5 bases of the junction left unmatched. CDR3 nucleotide sequence: TGTGCCAGCAGTCTTGGACAGGGGGCAGACAATGAGCAGTTCTTC. This sequence encodes CASSLGQGADNEQFF.